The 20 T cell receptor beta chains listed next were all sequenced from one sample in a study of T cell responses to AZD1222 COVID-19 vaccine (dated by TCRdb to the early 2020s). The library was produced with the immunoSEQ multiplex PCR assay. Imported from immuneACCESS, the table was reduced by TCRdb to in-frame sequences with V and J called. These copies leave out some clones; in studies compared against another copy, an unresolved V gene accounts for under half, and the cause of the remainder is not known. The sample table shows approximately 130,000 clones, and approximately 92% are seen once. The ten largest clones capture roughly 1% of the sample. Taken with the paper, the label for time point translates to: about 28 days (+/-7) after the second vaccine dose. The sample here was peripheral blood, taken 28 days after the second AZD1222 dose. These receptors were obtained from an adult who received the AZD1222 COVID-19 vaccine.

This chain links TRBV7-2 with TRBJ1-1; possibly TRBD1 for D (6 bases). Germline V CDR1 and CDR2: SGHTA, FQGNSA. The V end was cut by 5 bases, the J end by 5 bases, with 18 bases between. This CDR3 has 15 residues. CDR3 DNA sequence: TGTGCCAGCAGCGTCTCAGGGGTGGGGGGTACTGAAGCTTTCTTT. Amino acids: CASSVSGVGGTEAFF.

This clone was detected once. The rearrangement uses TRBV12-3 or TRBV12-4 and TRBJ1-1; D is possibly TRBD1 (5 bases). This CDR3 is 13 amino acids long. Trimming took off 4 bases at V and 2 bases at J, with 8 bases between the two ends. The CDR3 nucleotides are TGTGCCAGCAGTTCCACAGGAAACACTGAAGCTTTCTTT. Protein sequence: CASSSTGNTEAFF.

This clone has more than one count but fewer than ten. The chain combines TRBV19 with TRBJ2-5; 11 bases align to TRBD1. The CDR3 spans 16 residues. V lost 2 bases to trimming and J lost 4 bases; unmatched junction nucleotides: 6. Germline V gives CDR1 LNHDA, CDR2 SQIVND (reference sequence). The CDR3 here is CASSISGQGAGETQYF. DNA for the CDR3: TGTGCCAGTAGTATAAGCGGACAGGGGGCGGGAGAGACCCAGTACTTC.

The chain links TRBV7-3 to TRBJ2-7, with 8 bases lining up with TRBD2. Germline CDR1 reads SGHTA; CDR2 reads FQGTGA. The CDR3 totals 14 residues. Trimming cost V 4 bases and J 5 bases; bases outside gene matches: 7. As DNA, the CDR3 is TGTGCCAGCAGCTCCGGACTAGCTTCCCACGAGCAGTACTTC. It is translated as CASSSGLASHEQYF.

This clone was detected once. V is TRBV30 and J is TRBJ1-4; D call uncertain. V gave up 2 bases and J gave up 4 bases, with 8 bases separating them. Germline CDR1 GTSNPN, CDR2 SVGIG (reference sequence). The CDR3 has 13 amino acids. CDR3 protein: CAWSRRHNEKLFF. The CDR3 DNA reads TGTGCCTGGAGTCGCAGGCATAATGAAAAACTGTTTTTT. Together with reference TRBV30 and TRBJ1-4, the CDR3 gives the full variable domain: SQTIHQWPATLVQPVGSPLSLECTVEGTSNPNLYWYRQAAGRGLQLLFYSVGIGQISSEVPQNLSASRPQDRQFILSSKKLLLSDSGFYLCAWSRRHNEKLFFGSGTQLSVL.

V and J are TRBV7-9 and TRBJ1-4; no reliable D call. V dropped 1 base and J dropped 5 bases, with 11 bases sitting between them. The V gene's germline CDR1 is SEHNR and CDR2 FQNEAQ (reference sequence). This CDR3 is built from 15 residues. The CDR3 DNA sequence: TGTGCCAGCAGCTTAGTTCCAGCATCAAATGAAAAACTGTTTTTT. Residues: CASSLVPASNEKLFF. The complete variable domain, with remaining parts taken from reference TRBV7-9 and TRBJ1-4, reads DTGVSQNPRHKITKRGQNVTFRCDPISEHNRLYWYRQTLGQGPEFLTYFQNEAQLEKSRLLSDRFSAERPKGSFSTLEIQRTEQGDSAMYLCASSLVPASNEKLFFGSGTQLSVL.

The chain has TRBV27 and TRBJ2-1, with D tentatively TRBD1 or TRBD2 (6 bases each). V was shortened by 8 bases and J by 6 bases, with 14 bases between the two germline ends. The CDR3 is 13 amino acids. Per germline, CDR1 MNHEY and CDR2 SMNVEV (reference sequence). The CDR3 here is CASGVGGPNEQFF. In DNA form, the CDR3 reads TGTGCCAGCGGAGTCGGGGGCCCCAATGAGCAGTTCTTC.

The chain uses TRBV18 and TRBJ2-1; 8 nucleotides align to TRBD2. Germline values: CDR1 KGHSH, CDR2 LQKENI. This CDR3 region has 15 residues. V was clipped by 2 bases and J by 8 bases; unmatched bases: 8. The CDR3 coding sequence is TGTGCCAGCTCACCAGAGAGCGGGAGTGGGCATGAGCAGTTCTTC. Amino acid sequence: CASSPESGSGHEQFF.

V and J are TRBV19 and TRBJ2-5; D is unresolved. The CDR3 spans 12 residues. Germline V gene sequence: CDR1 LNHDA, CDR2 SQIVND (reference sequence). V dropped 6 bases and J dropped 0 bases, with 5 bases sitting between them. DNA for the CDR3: TGTGCCAGTAGCCGGTACCAAGAGACCCAGTACTTC. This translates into CASSRYQETQYF.

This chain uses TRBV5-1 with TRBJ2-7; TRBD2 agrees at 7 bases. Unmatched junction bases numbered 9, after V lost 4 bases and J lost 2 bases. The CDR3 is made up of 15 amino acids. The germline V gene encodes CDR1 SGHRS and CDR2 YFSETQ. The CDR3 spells CASSSGDWQTYEQYF. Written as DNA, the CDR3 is TGCGCCAGCAGCAGCGGGGACTGGCAAACCTACGAGCAGTACTTC.

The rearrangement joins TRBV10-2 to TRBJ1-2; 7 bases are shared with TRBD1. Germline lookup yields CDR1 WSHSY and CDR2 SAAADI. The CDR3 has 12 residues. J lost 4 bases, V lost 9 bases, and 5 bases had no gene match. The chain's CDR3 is CASADRSYGYTF. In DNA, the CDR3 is TGCGCCAGTGCGGACAGGTCCTATGGCTACACCTTC.

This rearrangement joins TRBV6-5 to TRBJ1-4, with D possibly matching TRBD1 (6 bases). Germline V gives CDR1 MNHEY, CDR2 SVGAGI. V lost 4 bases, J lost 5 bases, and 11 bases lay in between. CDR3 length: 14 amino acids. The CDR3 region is CASSSGGFNEKLFF. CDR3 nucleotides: TGTGCCAGCAGTTCCGGGGGCTTCAATGAAAAACTGTTTTTT.

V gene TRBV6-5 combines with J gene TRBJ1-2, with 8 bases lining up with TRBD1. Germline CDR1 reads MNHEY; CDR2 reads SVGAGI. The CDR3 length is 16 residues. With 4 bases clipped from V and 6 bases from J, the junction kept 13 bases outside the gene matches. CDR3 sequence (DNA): TGTGCCAGCAGTTCCCCGTCGACAGGGGCCGGGCATGGCTACACCTTC. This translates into CASSSPSTGAGHGYTF.

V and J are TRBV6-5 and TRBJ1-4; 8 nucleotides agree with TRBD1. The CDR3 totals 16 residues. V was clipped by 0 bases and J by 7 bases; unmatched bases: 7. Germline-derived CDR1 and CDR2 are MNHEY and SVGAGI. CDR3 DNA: TGTGCCAGCAGTTACTCGCAGGGGGCTGAGGGTGAAAAACTGTTTTTT. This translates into CASSYSQGAEGEKLFF.

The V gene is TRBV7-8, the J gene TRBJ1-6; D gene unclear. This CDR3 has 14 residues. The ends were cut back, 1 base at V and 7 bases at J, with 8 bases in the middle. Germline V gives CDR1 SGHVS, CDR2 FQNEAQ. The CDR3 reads CASSLVALNSPLHF. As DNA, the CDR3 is TGTGCCAGCAGCTTAGTCGCTTTGAATTCACCCCTCCACTTT.

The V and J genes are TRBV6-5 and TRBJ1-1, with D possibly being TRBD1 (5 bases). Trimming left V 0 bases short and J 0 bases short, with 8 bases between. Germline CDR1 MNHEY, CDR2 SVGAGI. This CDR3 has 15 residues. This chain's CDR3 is CASSYSGTVNTEAFF. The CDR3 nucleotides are TGTGCCAGCAGTTACTCCGGGACGGTGAACACTGAAGCTTTCTTT.

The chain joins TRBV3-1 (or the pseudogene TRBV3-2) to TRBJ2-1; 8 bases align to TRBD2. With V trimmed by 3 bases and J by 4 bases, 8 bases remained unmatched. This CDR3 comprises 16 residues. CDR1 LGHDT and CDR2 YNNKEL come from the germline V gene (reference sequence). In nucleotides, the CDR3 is TGTGCCAGCAGCCACTATACTAGCGGAATATACAATGAGCAGTTCTTC. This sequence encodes CASSHYTSGIYNEQFF.

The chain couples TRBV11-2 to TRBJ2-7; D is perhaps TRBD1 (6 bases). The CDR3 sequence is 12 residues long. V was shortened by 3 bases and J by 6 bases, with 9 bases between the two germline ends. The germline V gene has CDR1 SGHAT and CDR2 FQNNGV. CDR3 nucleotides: TGTGCCAGCAGCTTTTCAGGGGCCGAGCAGTACTTC. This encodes CASSFSGAEQYF.

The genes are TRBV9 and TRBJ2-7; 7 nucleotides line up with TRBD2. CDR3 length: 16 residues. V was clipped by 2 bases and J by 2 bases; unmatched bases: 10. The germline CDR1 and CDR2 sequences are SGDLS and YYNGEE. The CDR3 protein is CASSVEGGSAPYEQYF. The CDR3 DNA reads TGTGCCAGCAGCGTCGAGGGAGGGAGTGCCCCCTACGAGCAGTACTTC.

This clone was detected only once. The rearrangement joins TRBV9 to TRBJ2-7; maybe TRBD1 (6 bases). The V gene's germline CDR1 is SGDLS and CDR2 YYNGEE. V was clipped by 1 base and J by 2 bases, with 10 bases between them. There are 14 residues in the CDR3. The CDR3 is CASSVSQGPYEQYF. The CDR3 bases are TGTGCCAGCAGCGTAAGCCAGGGGCCCTACGAGCAGTACTTC.